Presented here are 6 T cell receptor beta chains from one specimen sequenced in a study of tumor T cells in aggressive B-cell lymphoma. Sequenced by immunoSEQ multiplex PCR; TCRdb stores in-frame clones only, minus some. The sample contains several thousand clones, roughly 85% of which appear only once. The sample comprised tumor tissue. The receptors originated from an adult with diffuse large B cell lymphoma.

Notes on this clone: Other DNA sequences in this sample translate to the same CDR3. The chain couples TRBV19 to TRBJ1-4; TRBD1 aligns across 10 bases. The V segment lost 7 bases and the J segment 8 bases; nucleotides outside the gene matches: 7. CDR3 length: 14 amino acids. Germline CDR1 reads LNHDA; CDR2 reads SQIVND (reference sequence). DNA for the CDR3: TGTGCCAGTACCCGGGACAGGGGTAGGGAAAAACTGTTTTTT. Translated, it gives CASTRDRGREKLFF.

A word on this clone: Other nucleotide sequences from this sample produce the same CDR3. This chain links TRBV20-1 with TRBJ1-1; tentative D call: TRBD1 (5 bases). V lost 0 bases, J lost 10 bases, and 9 bases lay in between. The germline CDR1 and CDR2 sequences are DFQATT and SNEGSKA (reference sequence). The CDR3 is 11 residues long. The CDR3 spells CSARDGQGAFF. CDR3 coding DNA: TGCAGTGCTAGAGATGGGCAGGGAGCTTTCTTT.

The chain links TRBV18 to TRBJ2-6, with D possibly matching TRBD1 (5 bases). Trimming took 7 bases from V and 3 from J, leaving 10 bases between them. Germline V gives CDR1 KGHSH, CDR2 LQKENI. This CDR3 is built from 14 residues. In DNA form, the CDR3 reads TGTGCCAGCTTCGGCAGGGTTGGGGCCAACGTCCTGACTTTC. This encodes CASFGRVGANVLTF.

The gene calls are TRBV9 and TRBJ1-5; no clear D gene. Germline loops: CDR1 SGDLS, CDR2 YYNGEE. This CDR3 region has 14 residues. V shed 2 bases and J shed 4 bases, with 10 bases lying between them. The CDR3 here is CASSVGGDNQPQHF. CDR3 nucleotide sequence: TGTGCCAGCAGCGTGGGCGGGGATAATCAGCCCCAGCATTTT.

This chain connects TRBV9 to TRBJ1-1, with TRBD1 as a possible D gene (6 bases). Trimming removed 3 bases from V and 7 bases from J, with 16 bases in between. The germline V gene encodes CDR1 SGDLS and CDR2 YYNGEE. The CDR3 extends over 14 amino acids. The CDR3 loop is CASSEWGGAGEAFF. CDR3 bases: TGTGCCAGCAGCGAGTGGGGGGGGGCCGGTGAAGCTTTCTTT.

The chain uses TRBV7-9 and TRBJ1-1; 7 bases match TRBD1. With 6 bases clipped from V and 7 bases from J, the junction kept 14 bases outside the gene matches. Looked up from germline, CDR1 is SEHNR and CDR2 is FQNEAQ (reference sequence). The CDR3 covers 15 residues. The CDR3 loop is CASSLPGGLSNEAFF. The CDR3 DNA follows: TGTGCCAGCAGTCTACCAGGGGGTCTTTCGAATGAAGCTTTCTTT.